A selection of T cell receptor beta chains follows, all from one sample in a study of shared clonotypes between healthy human individuals. Clones were read by immunoSEQ multiplex PCR, and TCRdb kept only the in-frame ones, dropping some. The sample holds over a million clones, approximately 76% seen once. The sample comprised memory CD4+ T cells sorted from blood. All receptors come from a man younger than 35 in good health. Both conserved end residues are part of each CDR3. The order of the fields is clone size, CDR3 length, V gene, J gene, D gene, CDR3 protein, CDR3 DNA. The D gene is left open where the match is weak. Size values are once, few and many counts, or a class for expanded clones, and some rows have none.

-	12	TRBV21-1	TRBJ1-6	-	CASSKGHSPLHF	TGTGCCAGCAGCAAGGGACATTCACCCCTCCACTTT
-	12	TRBV7-8	TRBJ2-1	-	CASSLGVHEQFF	TGTGCCAGCAGCTTAGGGGTGCATGAGCAGTTCTTC
-	17	TRBV10-3	TRBJ1-5	TRBD1	CAISDSGPGQGNQPQHF	TGTGCCATCAGTGACTCGGGACCGGGACAGGGGAATCAGCCCCAGCATTTT
-	15	TRBV4-1	TRBJ1-5	-	CASSQETGPSQPQHF	TGCGCCAGCAGCCAAGAAACGGGGCCGAGTCAGCCCCAGCATTTT
-	14	TRBV6-1	TRBJ1-1	-	CASSDSQGWAEAFF	TGTGCCAGCAGCGACAGCCAAGGGTGGGCTGAAGCTTTCTTT
few	15	TRBV6-1	TRBJ2-1	TRBD2	CASTTQGGLAGEQFF	TGTGCCAGCACTACGCAGGGGGGACTAGCCGGTGAGCAGTTCTTC
-	15	TRBV5-1	TRBJ2-3	-	CASSLEQGGTDTQYF	TGCGCCAGCAGCTTGGAACAGGGGGGGACAGATACGCAGTATTTT
-	16	TRBV11-3	TRBJ2-1	-	CASSLGAGSSYNEQFF	TGTGCCAGCAGCTTAGGGGCCGGGAGCTCCTACAATGAGCAGTTCTTC
once	13	TRBV18	TRBJ2-7	-	CASSPGAAYEQYF	TGTGCCAGCTCACCAGGGGCAGCCTACGAGCAGTACTTC
-	15	TRBV2	TRBJ2-3	TRBD2	CASSAGLLITDTQYF	TGTGCCAGCAGTGCGGGACTACTTATCACAGATACGCAGTATTTT
-	16	TRBV10-3	TRBJ1-3	-	CAISGGQPSSGNTIYF	TGTGCCATCAGTGGAGGGCAGCCCTCCTCTGGAAACACCATATATTTT
-	14	TRBV5-4	TRBJ2-5	-	CASSTSGGLKTQYF	TGTGCCAGCAGTACCTCGGGCGGGCTTAAGACCCAGTACTTC
-	15	TRBV5-6	TRBJ2-3	TRBD2	CASSLSGRDTDTQYF	TGTGCCAGCAGCCTTAGCGGGAGGGACACAGATACGCAGTATTTT
-	14	TRBV6-5	TRBJ1-2	TRBD1	CASSQPGQGLGYTF	TGTGCCAGCAGCCAGCCGGGACAGGGACTAGGCTACACCTTC
-	16	TRBV7-9	TRBJ1-1	TRBD1	CASSLAGTGDYTEAFF	TGTGCCAGCAGCTTAGCCGGGACAGGAGACTACACTGAAGCTTTCTTT
-	12	TRBV10-1	TRBJ2-1	-	CASSELGNEQFF	TGCGCCAGCAGTGAATTGGGCAATGAGCAGTTCTTC
-	15	TRBV5-1	TRBJ2-5	-	CASSLEGRVEETQYF	TGCGCCAGCAGCTTGGAGGGCAGGGTTGAAGAGACCCAGTACTTC
once	18	TRBV9	TRBJ2-7	TRBD1	CASSVGPSPAGGSYEQYF	TGTGCCAGCAGCGTAGGCCCGAGTCCGGCAGGGGGTTCCTACGAGCAGTACTTC
-	14	TRBV28	TRBJ2-3	-	CASRASKGTDTQYF	TGTGCCAGCAGAGCATCCAAGGGGACAGATACGCAGTATTTT
-	14	TRBV7-9	TRBJ2-3	-	CASSSSSRTDTQYF	TGTGCCAGCAGCTCCTCGAGCCGCACAGATACGCAGTATTTT
-	13	TRBV29-1	TRBJ1-1	-	CSGRDIRDTEAFF	TGCAGCGGGAGGGACATCAGGGACACTGAAGCTTTCTTT
-	16	TRBV5-1	TRBJ1-4	-	CASSPRIGTGNEKLFF	TGCGCCAGCAGCCCTAGAATCGGGACTGGTAATGAAAAACTGTTTTTT
-	14	TRBV6-6	TRBJ1-6	TRBD1	CASSLTGDNSPLHF	TGTGCCAGCAGTTTAACAGGGGACAATTCACCCCTCCACTTT
few	13	TRBV5-6	TRBJ1-2	-	CASSLAAGVGYTF	TGTGCCAGCAGCTTGGCCGCGGGGGTTGGCTACACCTTC
-	16	TRBV7-8	TRBJ1-2	-	CASSSPVGRQSGGYTF	TGTGCCAGCAGCTCCCCTGTAGGACGGCAATCGGGTGGCTACACCTTC
-	18	TRBV1	TRBJ2-2	-	CTSSQDAGGPSRTGELFF	TGCACCAGCAGCCAAGACGCGGGAGGGCCGTCGCGGACCGGGGAGCTGTTTTTT
few	20	TRBV12-5	TRBJ2-1	TRBD2	CASGLPGTSGRGDQRNEQFF	TGTGCTAGTGGTTTGCCCGGGACTAGCGGGAGGGGAGACCAACGTAATGAGCAGTTCTTC
-	14	TRBV6-1	TRBJ2-7	-	CASSSPLRVYEQYF	TGTGCCAGCAGTTCACCCCTGAGGGTATACGAGCAGTACTTC
-	13	TRBV4-1	TRBJ2-3	-	CASSQEGRDTQYF	TGCGCCAGCAGCCAAGAGGGTAGGGATACGCAGTATTTT
-	16	TRBV27	TRBJ2-4	-	CASRQRQSRTKNIQYF	TGTGCCAGCAGACAAAGACAGTCTCGGACCAAAAACATTCAGTACTTC
-	14	TRBV11-2	TRBJ2-7	-	CASSPQGPAYEQYF	TGTGCCAGCAGCCCGCAGGGGCCTGCCTACGAGCAGTACTTC
once	19	TRBV2	TRBJ1-2	TRBD1	CASSEFSGQGKLQNYGYTF	TGTGCCAGCAGTGAATTTTCGGGACAGGGAAAACTCCAAAACTATGGCTACACCTTC
-	16	TRBV5-1	TRBJ2-1	-	CASSVGAASSYNEQFF	TGCGCCAGCAGCGTTGGAGCGGCTAGCTCCTACAATGAGCAGTTCTTC
-	12	TRBV7-2	TRBJ2-3	-	CASSSKGDTQYF	TGTGCCAGCAGCTCTAAGGGAGATACGCAGTATTTT
-	19	TRBV4-1	TRBJ1-6	-	CASSQAGTLQGKFGSPLHF	TGCGCCAGCAGCCAGGCGGGAACCCTACAGGGAAAGTTCGGCTCACCCCTCCACTTT
-	16	TRBV5-1	TRBJ2-3	TRBD2	CASSPQLAGSTDTQYF	TGCGCCAGCAGCCCACAACTAGCGGGGTCCACAGATACGCAGTATTTT
once	15	TRBV7-7	TRBJ2-2	-	CASSSGPLNTGELFF	TGTGCTAGCAGCTCGGGACCGCTGAACACCGGGGAGCTGTTTTTT
-	15	TRBV10-3	TRBJ2-1	-	CAISERPSSYNEQFF	TGTGCCATCAGTGAGCGGCCGAGCTCCTACAATGAGCAGTTCTTC
-	16	TRBV7-2	TRBJ2-2	-	CASSSRTSSSTGELFF	TGTGCCAGCAGCTCCCGGACCAGCTCGAGCACCGGGGAGCTGTTTTTT
-	16	TRBV2	TRBJ2-1	-	CASSPLRTGAYNEQFF	TGTGCCAGCAGTCCTTTAAGGACCGGTGCCTACAATGAGCAGTTCTTC
-	15	TRBV6-1	TRBJ2-5	-	CASSESAGWVETQYF	TGTGCCAGCAGTGAAAGTGCAGGGTGGGTCGAGACCCAGTACTTC
-	13	TRBV30	TRBJ2-7	-	CAWSVGGSYEQYF	TGTGCCTGGAGTGTGGGGGGTAGCTACGAGCAGTACTTC
-	15	TRBV28	TRBJ2-7	-	CASSFPGLGGYEQYF	TGTGCCAGCAGTTTTCCAGGTTTAGGTGGCTACGAGCAGTACTTC
-	13	TRBV6-5	TRBJ1-1	-	CASRADVYTEAFF	TGTGCCAGCAGGGCCGACGTGTACACTGAAGCTTTCTTT
-	14	TRBV5-1	TRBJ1-2	-	CASSLDSSNYGYTF	TGCGCCAGCAGCTTGGACTCCTCAAACTATGGCTACACCTTC
-	16	TRBV28	TRBJ2-7	TRBD1	CASSASGTGGSGEQYF	TGTGCCAGCAGTGCCTCCGGGACAGGGGGATCGGGCGAGCAGTACTTC
-	15	TRBV19	TRBJ1-5	-	CASTTTANSNQPQHF	TGTGCCAGTACAACGACAGCAAATAGCAATCAGCCCCAGCATTTT